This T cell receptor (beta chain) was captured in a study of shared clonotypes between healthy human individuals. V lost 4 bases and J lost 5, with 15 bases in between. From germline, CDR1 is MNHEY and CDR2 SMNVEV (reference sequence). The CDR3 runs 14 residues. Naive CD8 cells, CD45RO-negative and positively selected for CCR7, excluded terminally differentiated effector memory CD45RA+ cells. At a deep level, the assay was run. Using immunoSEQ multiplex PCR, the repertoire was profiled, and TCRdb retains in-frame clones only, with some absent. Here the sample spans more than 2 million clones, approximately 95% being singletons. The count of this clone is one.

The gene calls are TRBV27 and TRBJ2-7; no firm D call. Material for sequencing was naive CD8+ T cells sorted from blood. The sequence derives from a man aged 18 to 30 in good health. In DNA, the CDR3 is TGTGCCAGCAGTTCACCGGGCCCAGGAGACGAGCAGTACTTC. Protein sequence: CASSSPGPGDEQYF.